The 28 T cell receptor beta chains reported below all come from one sample, sequenced in a study of cytomegalovirus exposure and HLA in healthy donors (dated by TCRdb to 2017 to 2019). Libraries were made using the immunoSEQ multiplex PCR assay. For the multiplex PCR, a mixture combining 60 forward primers for TCR Vbeta segments and 13 reverse primers for TCR Jbeta segments was used. As stored in TCRdb, this immuneACCESS dataset retains in-frame rearrangements with V and J assigned. A fraction of the clones does not appear; measured against another copy, unresolved V genes explain less than half of the discrepancy, and the remainder lacks a known reason. The sample table records roughly 150,000 clones; roughly 84% of these occur just once. Of the sample, about 2.5% falls within the top ten clones. The sequenced sample consisted of PBMCs. The receptors originated from a man under 40 in good health and CMV-seropositive.

This chain connects TRBV5-4 to TRBJ2-7, with D maybe TRBD2 (8 bases). Trimming pared 4 bases from V and 3 bases from J, leaving 20 bases between. Germline CDR1 is SGHNT and CDR2 is YYREEE (reference sequence). The CDR3 has 16 amino acids. In DNA form, the CDR3 reads TGTGCCAGCAGCCGTACAGGGGCCGGGGGGGTCTACGAGCAGTACTTC. Its translation: CASSRTGAGGVYEQYF.

This clone has only one observation. CDR3 nucleotides: TGTGCCAGCAGCAAAGACAGGGGGCGCACAGATACGCAGTATTTT. Translation gives CASSKDRGRTDTQYF. The rearrangement joins TRBV21-1 to TRBJ2-3; the D segment call TRBD1 is taken from the table without a DNA check. TRBV21-1 is a recognized pseudogene. The CDR3 covers 15 residues.

The rearrangement uses TRBV18 and TRBJ2-3, with 7 positions matching TRBD1. Trimming took 5 bases from V and 2 from J; bases not matched to a gene: 4. From germline, CDR1 is KGHSH and CDR2 LQKENI. The CDR3 is made up of 14 amino acids. The CDR3 coding sequence is TGTGCCAGCTCAACGACAGGGTTCACAGATACGCAGTATTTT. Translated, it gives CASSTTGFTDTQYF.

The chain carries TRBV21-1 and TRBJ2-1; TRBD2 is the table's D call and was not checked against the DNA. TRBV21-1 is assigned pseudogene status. This CDR3 is built from 15 residues. The CDR3 DNA reads TGTGCCAGCAGCAAAGAAGAGAACCCAAACAATGAGCAGTTCTTC. Translating it yields CASSKEENPNNEQFF.

J is TRBJ2-2 and V is TRBV5-4; possibly TRBD2 for D (6 bases). The CDR3 length is 15 residues. Germline CDR1 reads SGHNT; CDR2 reads YYREEE (reference sequence). The V and J ends lost 5 bases and 0 bases respectively, with 11 bases between them. CDR3 DNA: TGTGCCAGCAGGGTTACTAGCTCGAACACCGGGGAGCTGTTTTTT. Amino acids: CASRVTSSNTGELFF. Supplemented by reference TRBV5-4 and TRBJ2-2, the full variable domain reads ETGVTQSPTHLIKTRGQQVTLRCSSQSGHNTVSWYQQALGQGPQFIFQYYREEENGRGNFPPRFSGLQFPNYSSELNVNALELDDSALYLCASRVTSSNTGELFFGEGSRLTVL.

V is TRBV9 and J is TRBJ2-6, with D tentatively TRBD2 (6 bases). This CDR3 has 16 residues. Trimming removed 6 bases from V and 0 bases from J, with 13 bases in between. CDR1 is SGDLS, CDR2 YYNGEE, per germline. CDR3 sequence (DNA): TGTGCCAGCACCCGGAGGGCGACCTCTGGGGCCAACGTCCTGACTTTC. Residues: CASTRRATSGANVLTF.

The rearrangement joins TRBV28 to TRBJ1-2, with 10 nucleotides matching TRBD1. In germline, CDR1 is MDHEN, CDR2 SYDVKM. V trimming: 8 bases; J trimming: 8 bases; junction bases outside the gene matches: 5. This CDR3 has 12 residues. Here the CDR3 DNA reads TGTGCCAGCCTGACAGGGGGCGTAGGCTACACCTTC. This sequence encodes CASLTGGVGYTF.

The rearrangement uses TRBV18 and TRBJ1-1; D remains ambiguous. The CDR3 covers 18 residues. Trimming left V 5 bases short and J 0 bases short, with 22 bases between. Germline V gives CDR1 KGHSH, CDR2 LQKENI. The CDR3 DNA sequence: TGTGCCAGCTCATCTCAGTTGGGGTCAGGAGGTTTGAACACTGAAGCTTTCTTT. Encoded protein: CASSSQLGSGGLNTEAFF.

The genes are TRBV15 and TRBJ1-2, with 9 positions matching TRBD1. The V gene's germline CDR1 is LNHNV and CDR2 YYDKDF (reference sequence). The CDR3 is 15 residues long. V lost 0 bases and J lost 4; bases outside the gene matches: 3. The CDR3 sequence is CATSRDGQGLYGYTF. The CDR3 nucleotides read TGTGCCACCAGCAGAGATGGACAGGGGCTCTATGGCTACACCTTC.

The chain couples TRBV10-2 to TRBJ2-5; perhaps TRBD2 as D (6 bases). V was pared by 5 bases and J by 5 bases, with 12 bases between. This CDR3 region has 13 residues. Looked up from germline, CDR1 is WSHSY and CDR2 is SAAADI. The CDR3 nucleotides are TGCGCCAGCAGTCGGGAGCGAGGGGAGACCCAGTACTTC. The encoded protein is CASSRERGETQYF.

Here the CDR3 DNA reads TGTGCCAGCAGCCGATTGGGAGCAACTAATGAAAAACTGTTTTTT. Encoded protein: CASSRLGATNEKLFF. The rearrangement joins TRBV7-9 to TRBJ1-4; D is uncertain. The CDR3 has 15 amino acids. V lost 5 bases and J lost 0, with 10 bases in between. Germline CDR1 is SEHNR and CDR2 is FQNEAQ (reference sequence). The entire variable domain, with the rest obtained from reference TRBV7-9 and TRBJ1-4, is as follows: DTGVSQNPRHKITKRGQNVTFRCDPISEHNRLYWYRQTLGQGPEFLTYFQNEAQLEKSRLLSDRFSAERPKGSFSTLEIQRTEQGDSAMYLCASSRLGATNEKLFFGSGTQLSVL.

This chain's CDR3 is CASSWTVPPDGYTF. The CDR3 DNA reads as TGTGCCAGTAGTTGGACAGTCCCCCCGGATGGCTACACCTTC. The chain recombines TRBV19 with TRBJ1-2; tentative D call: TRBD1 (6 bases). The germline V gene has CDR1 LNHDA and CDR2 SQIVND (reference sequence). Between the trimmed V and J ends, which lost 5 bases and 6 bases, there was a span of 16 bases. The CDR3 is 14 amino acids.

This clone was detected once. The chain couples TRBV18 to TRBJ2-7, with D hard to call. CDR1 is KGHSH and CDR2 is LQKENI in the germline V gene. V dropped 0 bases and J dropped 2 bases, with 8 bases sitting between them. There are 14 residues in the CDR3. The CDR3 DNA reads TGTGCCAGCTCACCACCGAGCCAGGCCTACGAGCAGTACTTC. Protein product: CASSPPSQAYEQYF. The complete variable domain, with remaining parts taken from reference TRBV18 and TRBJ2-7, reads NAGVMQNPRHLVRRRGQEARLRCSPMKGHSHVYWYRQLPEEGLKFMVYLQKENIIDESGMPKERFSAEFPKEGPSILRIQQVVRGDSAAYFCASSPPSQAYEQYFGPGTRLTVT.

This clone appeared once. This chain joins TRBV11-3 and TRBJ1-2, with 8 bases matching TRBD1. This CDR3 comprises 15 residues. Germline CDR1 is SGHNT and CDR2 is YENEEA. V trimming: 4 bases; J trimming: 2 bases; junction bases outside the gene matches: 6. The CDR3 sequence is CASSWYRDRNYGYTF. The CDR3 DNA follows: TGTGCCAGCAGCTGGTACCGGGACAGGAACTATGGCTACACCTTC.

J is TRBJ2-2 and V is TRBV9; a weak D match, TRBD2 (7 bases). V was clipped by 4 bases and J by 3 bases, with 10 bases between them. Per the germline V gene, CDR1 is SGDLS and CDR2 is YYNGEE. The CDR3 is made up of 14 amino acids. The CDR3: CASSPGGYTGELFF. For the CDR3, the DNA is TGTGCCAGCAGCCCGGGGGGCTACACCGGGGAGCTGTTTTTT.

This clone was observed once. The DNA for the CDR3 is TGTGCCAGCAGTTACGGGGGCACGGGGGAGACCCAGTACTTC. Its translation is CASSYGGTGETQYF. V and J are TRBV6-6 and TRBJ2-5, with a tentative D call TRBD1 (6 bases). Germline V gene lookup returns CDR1 MNHNY and CDR2 SVGAGI (reference sequence). V lost 2 bases and J lost 5, with 12 bases in between. The CDR3 totals 14 residues.

The rearrangement uses TRBV6-5 and TRBJ2-7; 11 nucleotides agree with TRBD2. Germline-derived CDR1 and CDR2 are MNHEY and SVGAGI. This CDR3 region has 14 residues. Trimming at V came to 6 bases and at J to 2 bases, leaving 3 bases not matched to a gene. CDR3 sequence: CASSRLAGPYEQYF. In DNA form, the CDR3 reads TGTGCCAGCAGCCGACTAGCGGGGCCCTACGAGCAGTACTTC.

The gene calls are TRBV7-6 and TRBJ2-2; 8 nucleotides match TRBD1. J gave up 6 bases and V 4 bases, and 13 bases lay outside the gene matches. The CDR3 is 17 amino acids. The germline CDR1 and CDR2 sequences are SGHVS and FNYEAQ. The CDR3 DNA follows: TGTGCCAGCAGCTACCACCCAGGGGGCGATCAGGCCGGGGAGCTGTTTTTT. Translating it yields CASSYHPGGDQAGELFF.

The chain links TRBV2 to TRBJ2-7, with a weak D call TRBD1 (6 bases). The CDR3 runs to 12 residues. The germline gives CDR1 SNHLY, CDR2 FYNNEI. V dropped 6 bases and J dropped 3 bases, with 9 bases sitting between them. The CDR3 reads CASRDSLYEQYV. The CDR3 region has the DNA TGTGCCAGCAGGGACAGCCTCTACGAGCAGTACGTC.

The V and J genes are TRBV5-4 and TRBJ2-6, with 12 bases identical to TRBD1. The CDR3 extends over 18 amino acids. Germline CDR1 SGHNT, CDR2 YYREEE (reference sequence). Losses at the gene ends were 3 bases for V and 4 bases for J; bases not matched to a gene: 8. The CDR3 here is CASSSPGQGARGANVLTF. The CDR3 coding sequence is TGTGCCAGCAGCTCCCCGGGACAGGGGGCGAGAGGGGCCAACGTCCTGACTTTC.

V usage is TRBV2 and J usage is TRBJ2-2, with a possible D match to TRBD2 (6 bases). The CDR3 length is 15 residues. From germline, CDR1 is SNHLY and CDR2 FYNNEI. The V and J ends lost 3 bases and 6 bases respectively, with 14 bases between them. CDR3 nucleotides: TGTGCCAGCAGTGAGGTCCCTAGCGTGGCCGGGGAGCTGTTTTTT. Amino acids: CASSEVPSVAGELFF.

This chain connects TRBV19 to TRBJ1-5; D is unclear. Germline V gives CDR1 LNHDA, CDR2 SQIVND (reference sequence). V gave up 0 bases and J gave up 6 bases, with 12 bases separating them. The CDR3 loop spans 15 amino acids. CDR3 bases: TGTGCCAGTAGTATAGATCGGGAGGGCGGTCAGCCCCAGCATTTT. Residues: CASSIDREGGQPQHF.

CDR3 residues: CASSLESYEQYF. CDR3 in DNA: TGCGCCAGCAGCTTGGAATCCTACGAGCAGTACTTC. The chain employs TRBV5-1 and TRBJ2-5, with D unresolved. The J call is uncertain, as TRBJ2-7 better fits the DNA end. This CDR3 region has 12 residues. Per the germline V gene, CDR1 is SGHRS and CDR2 is YFSETQ.

The V call is TRBV27, the J call TRBJ1-1, with D unresolved. Trimming shortened V by 6 bases and J by 0 bases, and 8 bases separated the two germline ends. This CDR3 comprises 13 residues. Germline CDR1 MNHEY, CDR2 SMNVEV (reference sequence). The CDR3 sequence: CASSWSVNTEAFF. Written as DNA, the CDR3 is TGTGCCAGCAGCTGGAGCGTGAACACTGAAGCTTTCTTT.

The sample holds a few counts of this clone. This chain links TRBV5-5 with TRBJ2-7; 14 bases align to TRBD2. The CDR3 runs 16 residues. V trimming: 4 bases; J trimming: 4 bases; junction bases outside the gene matches: 7. Germline loops: CDR1 SGHKS, CDR2 YYEKEE (reference sequence). The CDR3 coding sequence is TGTGCCAGCAGCCGTCTGGGGACTAGCGGGAGTTACGAGCAGTACTTC. Amino acid sequence: CASSRLGTSGSYEQYF.

The chain carries TRBV19 and TRBJ1-2, with D possibly TRBD1 on 6 matching bases. V lost 11 bases and J lost 5, with 12 bases in between. This CDR3 has 11 residues. Germline CDR1 and CDR2: LNHDA and SQIVND (reference sequence). CDR3 protein: CAGTGSYGYTF. The CDR3 nucleotides read TGTGCCGGAACAGGGTCGTATGGCTACACCTTC. The whole variable domain, filled in from reference TRBV19 and TRBJ1-2, reads DGGITQSPKYLFRKEGQNVTLSCEQNLNHDAMYWYRQDPGQGLRLIYYSQIVNDFQKGDIAEGYSVSREKKESFPLTVTSAQKNPTAFYLCAGTGSYGYTFGSGTRLTVV.

The rearrangement uses TRBV18 and TRBJ1-4; 8 nucleotides match TRBD1. Per the germline V gene, CDR1 is KGHSH and CDR2 is LQKENI. The CDR3 covers 16 residues. The J segment lost 4 bases and the V segment lost 3 bases, leaving 7 bases of the junction unmatched. CDR3 sequence (DNA): TGTGCCAGCTCACCGCAGGGGGCCTTCCTTAATGAAAAACTGTTTTTT. This translates into CASSPQGAFLNEKLFF.

The rearrangement uses TRBV4-3 and TRBJ2-6; D unclear. CDR1 and CDR2 from the germline V gene are LGHNA and YSLEER. Deletions cut 0 bases from V and 0 bases from J, with 3 bases between. This CDR3 is 15 amino acids long. CDR3 bases: TGCGCCAGCAGCCAAGATCGCTCTGGGGCCAACGTCCTGACTTTC. This codes for CASSQDRSGANVLTF.